This TCR beta chain comes out of a study of T cells after posttransplantation cyclophosphamide (dated by TCRdb to the mid-2010s). At the level of the whole study: Using TRB sequencing, the study followed how the T cell repertoire rebuilt after myeloablative bone marrow transplantation with posttransplantation cyclophosphamide given as GVHD prophylaxis. Antigen receptor sequencing was done on samples from some 40 PTCy-treated patients and from more than 15 related bone marrow donors of those patients. Blood from all 35 or so PTCy patients with 1-year posttransplant specimens was subjected to TRB sequencing. Up to roughly 3 additional blood samples from 2 to 5.2 years after transplant were also TRB-sequenced in 3 patients, as was pretransplant blood from several patients. Because TRA and TRB clonality correlated tightly in 8 to 10 samples, the subsequent TCR analyses were limited to TRB only. Public TRB sequences were checked against a database of over 3,000 sequences associated with responses to pathogens, tumor antigens, self-antigens and alloantigens.

The germline V gene supplies CDR1 LGHNA and CDR2 YSLEER. The junction shows trimming of 1 base on V and 5 bases on J, and the gene matches do not reach 9 bases of it. The CDR3 measures 16 amino acids from cysteine to phenylalanine. This entry keeps only the CDR3 DNA: 48 bases, framed from base 1. Overall results and qualifications from the work: The TRB repertoires of T cells infiltrating skin or the GI tract showed only limited overlap with the TRB repertoires found in blood. Donor-recipient similarity was low at 1-2 months but rose over the first year, and later blood repertoires were often dominated by donor CD8+ memory clones. Across roughly 40 patients, recipient CMV seropositivity and CMV reactivation were highly associated with TRB clonality; PTCy diversity was similar to CNI/methotrexate controls.

This clone was found many times. Its antigen specificity is not known. No much larger clone exists at a distance of one base, and base qualities are not known. Genomic DNA was used for TRB sequencing, which was performed with the immunoSEQ assay at survey resolution or with the hsTCRB kit. The paper's processing steps were these. The immunoSEQ software handled the initial read processing, while the LymphoSeq R package was used for the repertoire analyses. Clonality was computed as 1 minus normalized Shannon entropy; Gini coefficient was also calculated for each TRB dataset. To infer phenotypes in unsorted samples, TRB sequences from sorted subsets of the recipient or donor were mapped onto the unsorted samples of the same recipient. TCRdb provides this immuneACCESS table in a form limited to in-frame rearrangements. Some clones are lacking; in checked studies, under half of them reflect an unresolved V gene, and why the rest are absent is not known. Clonal size and the V and J genes are those of that table, whereas D and trimming came from the DNA. This sample includes 41,000 or so clones, and none of them was observed just once. The ten largest account for approximately 6.3% of the sample.

Peripheral blood samples were provided by related bone marrow donors on the day of marrow donation. Mononuclear cells from peripheral blood and bone marrow were separated by Ficoll-Hypaque density centrifugation and then cryopreserved. This clonotype was sampled from a man in his thirties or forties in good health and a related stem cell transplant donor. The sequence is built from TRBV4-3 and TRBJ2-7; the junction holds 9 bases that match TRBD1. Sample: PBMCs. Here is the DNA: TGCGCCAGCAGCCAAGCTGGAGGGACAGGGAGGGACGAGCAGTACTTC. The translation is CASSQAGGTGRDEQYF.